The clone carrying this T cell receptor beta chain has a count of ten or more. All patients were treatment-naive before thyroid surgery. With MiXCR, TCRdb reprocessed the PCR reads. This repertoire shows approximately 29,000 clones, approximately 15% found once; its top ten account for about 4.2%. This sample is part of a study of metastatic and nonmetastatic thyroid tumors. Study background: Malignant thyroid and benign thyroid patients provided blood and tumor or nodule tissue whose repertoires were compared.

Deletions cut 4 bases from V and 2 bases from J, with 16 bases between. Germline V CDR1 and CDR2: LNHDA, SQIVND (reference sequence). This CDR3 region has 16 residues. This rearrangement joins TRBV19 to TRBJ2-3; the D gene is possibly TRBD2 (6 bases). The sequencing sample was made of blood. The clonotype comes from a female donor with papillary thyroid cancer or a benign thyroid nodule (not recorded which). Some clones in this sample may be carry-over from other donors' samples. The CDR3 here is CASSTFGGAYTDTQYF. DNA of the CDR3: TGTGCCAGTAGTACCTTCGGAGGGGCGTACACAGATACGCAGTATTTT.